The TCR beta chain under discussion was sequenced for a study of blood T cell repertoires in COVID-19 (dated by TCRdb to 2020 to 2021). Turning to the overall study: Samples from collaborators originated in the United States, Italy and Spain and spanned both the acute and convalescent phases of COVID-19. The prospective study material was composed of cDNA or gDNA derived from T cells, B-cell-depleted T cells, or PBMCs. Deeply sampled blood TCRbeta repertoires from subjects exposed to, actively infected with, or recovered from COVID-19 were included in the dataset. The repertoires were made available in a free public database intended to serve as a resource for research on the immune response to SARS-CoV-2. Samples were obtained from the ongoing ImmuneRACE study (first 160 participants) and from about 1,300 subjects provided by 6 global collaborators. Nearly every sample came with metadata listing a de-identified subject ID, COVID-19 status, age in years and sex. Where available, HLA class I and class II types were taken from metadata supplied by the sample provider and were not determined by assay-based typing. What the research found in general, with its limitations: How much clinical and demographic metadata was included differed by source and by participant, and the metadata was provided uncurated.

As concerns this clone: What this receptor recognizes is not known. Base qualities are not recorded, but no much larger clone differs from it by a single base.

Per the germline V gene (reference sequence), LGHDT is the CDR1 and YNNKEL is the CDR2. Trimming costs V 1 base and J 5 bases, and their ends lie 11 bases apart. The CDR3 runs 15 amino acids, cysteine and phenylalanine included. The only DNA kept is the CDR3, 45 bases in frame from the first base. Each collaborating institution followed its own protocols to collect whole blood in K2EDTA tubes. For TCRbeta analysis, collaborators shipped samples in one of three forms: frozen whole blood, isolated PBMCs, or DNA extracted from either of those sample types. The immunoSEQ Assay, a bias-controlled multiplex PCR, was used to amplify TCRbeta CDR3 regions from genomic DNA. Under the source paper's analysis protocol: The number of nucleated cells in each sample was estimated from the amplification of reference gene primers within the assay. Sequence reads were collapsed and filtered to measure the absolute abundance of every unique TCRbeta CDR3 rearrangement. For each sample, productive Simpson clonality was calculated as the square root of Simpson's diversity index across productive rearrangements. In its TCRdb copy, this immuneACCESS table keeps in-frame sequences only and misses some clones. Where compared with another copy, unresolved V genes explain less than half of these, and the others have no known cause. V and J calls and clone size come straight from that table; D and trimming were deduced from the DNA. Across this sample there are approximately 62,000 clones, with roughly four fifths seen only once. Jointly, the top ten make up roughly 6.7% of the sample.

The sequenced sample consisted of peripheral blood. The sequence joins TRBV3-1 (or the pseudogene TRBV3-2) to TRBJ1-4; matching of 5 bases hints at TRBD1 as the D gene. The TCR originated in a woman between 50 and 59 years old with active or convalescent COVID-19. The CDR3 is CASSQGVAGNEKLFF. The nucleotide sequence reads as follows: TGTGCCAGCAGCCAAGGAGTGGCAGGGAATGAAAAACTGTTTTTT.